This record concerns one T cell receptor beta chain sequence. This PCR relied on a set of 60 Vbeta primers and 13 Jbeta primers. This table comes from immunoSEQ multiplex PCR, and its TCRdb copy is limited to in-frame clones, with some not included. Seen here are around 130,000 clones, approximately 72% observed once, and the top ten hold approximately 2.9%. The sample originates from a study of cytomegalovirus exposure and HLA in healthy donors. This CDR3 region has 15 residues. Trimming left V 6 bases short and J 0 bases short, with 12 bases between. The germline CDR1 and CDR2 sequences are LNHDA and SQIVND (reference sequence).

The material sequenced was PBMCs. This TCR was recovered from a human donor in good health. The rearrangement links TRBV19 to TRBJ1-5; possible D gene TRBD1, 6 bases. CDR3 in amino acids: CASRTQGHSNQPQHF. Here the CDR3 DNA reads TGTGCCAGTAGGACACAGGGTCATAGCAATCAGCCCCAGCATTTT.